Sequencing of this T cell receptor beta chain was carried out in a study of cytomegalovirus exposure and HLA in healthy donors. Findings of the study overall: Associated with cytomegalovirus, according to the listing, were 150 to 200 TCR beta chains.

Both 60 Vbeta primers and 13 Jbeta primers went into the PCR. Generated by immunoSEQ multiplex PCR, the TCRdb table keeps only in-frame clones and is missing some. Among 200,000 to 250,000 clones listed, approximately 82% were seen once. Remarks on this clone: Its antigen is undetermined.

The germline V and J ends were trimmed by 2 bases and 2 bases, with 4 bases remaining between them. The germline CDR1 and CDR2 sequences are SGHDT and YYEEEE. This CDR3 has 13 amino acids. Source material: PBMCs. This chain links TRBV5-6 with TRBJ2-2; D remains ambiguous. The receptor was isolated from a woman aged 40 to 50 in good health and CMV-seronegative. CDR3 sequence reads: CASSFRNTGELFF. In nucleotides, the CDR3 is TGTGCCAGCAGCTTTAGAAACACCGGGGAGCTGTTTTTT.